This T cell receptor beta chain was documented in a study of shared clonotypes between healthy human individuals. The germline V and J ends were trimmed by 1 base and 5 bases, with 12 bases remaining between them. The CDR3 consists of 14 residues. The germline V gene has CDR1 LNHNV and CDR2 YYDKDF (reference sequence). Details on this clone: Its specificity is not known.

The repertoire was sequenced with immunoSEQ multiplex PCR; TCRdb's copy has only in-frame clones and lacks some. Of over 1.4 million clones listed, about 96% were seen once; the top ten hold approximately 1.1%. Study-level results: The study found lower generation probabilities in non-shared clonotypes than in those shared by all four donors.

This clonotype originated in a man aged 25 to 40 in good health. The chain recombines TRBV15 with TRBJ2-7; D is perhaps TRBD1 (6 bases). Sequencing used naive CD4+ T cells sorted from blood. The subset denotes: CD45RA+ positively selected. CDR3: CATSRVGALNEQYF. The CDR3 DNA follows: TGTGCCACCAGCAGAGTGGGGGCTTTGAACGAGCAGTACTTC. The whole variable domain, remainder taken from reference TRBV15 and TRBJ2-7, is DAMVIQNPRYQVTQFGKPVTLSCSQTLNHNVMYWYQQKSSQAPKLLFHYYDKDFNNEADTPDNFQSRRPNTSFCFLDIRSPGLGDTAMYLCATSRVGALNEQYFGPGTRLTVT.